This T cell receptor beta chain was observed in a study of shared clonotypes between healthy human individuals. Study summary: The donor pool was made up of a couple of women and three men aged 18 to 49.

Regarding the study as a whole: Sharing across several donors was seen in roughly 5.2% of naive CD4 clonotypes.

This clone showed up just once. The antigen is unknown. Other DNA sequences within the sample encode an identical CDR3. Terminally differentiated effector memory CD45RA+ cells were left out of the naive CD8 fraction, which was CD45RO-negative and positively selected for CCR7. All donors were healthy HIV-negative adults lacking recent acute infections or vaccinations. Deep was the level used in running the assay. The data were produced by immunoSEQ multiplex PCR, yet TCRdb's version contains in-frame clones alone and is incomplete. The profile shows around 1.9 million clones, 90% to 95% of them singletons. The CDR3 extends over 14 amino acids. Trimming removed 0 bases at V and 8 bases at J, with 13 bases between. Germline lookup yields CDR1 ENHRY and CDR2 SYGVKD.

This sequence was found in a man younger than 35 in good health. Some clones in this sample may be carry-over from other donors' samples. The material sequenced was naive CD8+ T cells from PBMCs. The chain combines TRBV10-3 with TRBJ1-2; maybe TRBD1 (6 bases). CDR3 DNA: TGTGCCATCAGTGAGTCGACCGGGGGCGGGGGCTACACCTTC. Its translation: CAISESTGGGGYTF.